This record concerns one T cell receptor beta chain sequence. Its antigen is not identified. This CDR3 is built from 15 residues. The V gene's germline CDR1 is DFQATT and CDR2 SNEGSKA (reference sequence). V lost 4 bases and J 0 bases, leaving 16 bases between the germline ends. The source of the sample is a study of identical twins. Study-wide results and limits: Less excess twin sharing appeared in beta out-of-frame sequences. Insertion counts were lower in abundant cord blood beta clonotypes, a trend that memory repertoires did not show.

Template switching created a universal primer site, and the cDNA included unique molecular identifiers. TCRdb reprocessed the 5' RACE reads with MiXCR, giving one entry per CDR3 protein. This sample yields 500,000 to 550,000 distinct CDR3 sequences, of which approximately 20% are seen a single time; 0.45% to 0.5% belongs to the top ten. These data are also associated with another study on yellow fever vaccine responses in identical twins.

The chain is built from TRBV20-1 and TRBJ2-7; a weak D match, TRBD2 (6 bases). This clonotype originated in a woman aged 18-35 years in good health. Sample: CD4+ T cells sorted from blood. This chain's CDR3 is CSAMGLRGSSYEQYF. The CDR3 bases are TGCAGTGCTATGGGACTGCGCGGAAGCTCCTACGAGCAGTACTTC.